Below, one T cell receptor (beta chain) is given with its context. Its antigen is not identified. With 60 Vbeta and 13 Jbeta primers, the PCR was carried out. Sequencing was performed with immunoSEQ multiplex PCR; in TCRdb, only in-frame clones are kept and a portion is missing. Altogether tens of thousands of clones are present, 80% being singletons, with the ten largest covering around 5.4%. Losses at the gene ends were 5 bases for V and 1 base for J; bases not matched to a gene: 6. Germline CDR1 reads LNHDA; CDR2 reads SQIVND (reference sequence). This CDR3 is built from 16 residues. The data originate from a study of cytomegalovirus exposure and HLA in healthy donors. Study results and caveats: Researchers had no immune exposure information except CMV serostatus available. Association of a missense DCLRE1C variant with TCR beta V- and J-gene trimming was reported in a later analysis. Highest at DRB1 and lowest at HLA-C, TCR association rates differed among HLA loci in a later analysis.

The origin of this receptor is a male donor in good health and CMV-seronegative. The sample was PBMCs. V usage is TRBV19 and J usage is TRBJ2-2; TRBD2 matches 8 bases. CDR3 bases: TGTGCCAGTAGTCCCCCCGGGGGGGGGAACACCGGGGAGCTGTTTTTT. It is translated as CASSPPGGGNTGELFF.